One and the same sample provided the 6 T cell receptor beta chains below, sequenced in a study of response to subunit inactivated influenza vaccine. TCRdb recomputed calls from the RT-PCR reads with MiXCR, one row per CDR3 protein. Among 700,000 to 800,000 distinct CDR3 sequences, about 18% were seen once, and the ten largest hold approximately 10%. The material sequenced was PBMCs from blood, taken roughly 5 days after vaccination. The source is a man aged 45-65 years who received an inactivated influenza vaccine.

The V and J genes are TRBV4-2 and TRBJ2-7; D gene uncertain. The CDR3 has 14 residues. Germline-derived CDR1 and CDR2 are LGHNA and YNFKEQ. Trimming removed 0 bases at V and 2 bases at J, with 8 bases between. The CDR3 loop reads CASSQDWAAYEQYF. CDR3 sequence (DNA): TGTGCCAGCAGCCAAGATTGGGCGGCCTACGAGCAGTACTTC.

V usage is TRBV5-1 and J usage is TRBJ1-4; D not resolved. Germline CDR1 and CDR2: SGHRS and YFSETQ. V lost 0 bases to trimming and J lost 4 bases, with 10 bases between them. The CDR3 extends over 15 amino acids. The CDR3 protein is CASSLVSGFNEKLFF. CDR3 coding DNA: TGCGCCAGCAGCTTGGTTTCCGGGTTTAATGAAAAACTGTTTTTT. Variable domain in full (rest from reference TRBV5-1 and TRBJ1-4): KAGVTQTPRYLIKTRGQQVTLSCSPISGHRSVSWYQQTPGQGLQFLFEYFSETQRNKGNFPGRFSGRQFSNSRSEMNVSTLELGDSALYLCASSLVSGFNEKLFFGSGTQLSVL.

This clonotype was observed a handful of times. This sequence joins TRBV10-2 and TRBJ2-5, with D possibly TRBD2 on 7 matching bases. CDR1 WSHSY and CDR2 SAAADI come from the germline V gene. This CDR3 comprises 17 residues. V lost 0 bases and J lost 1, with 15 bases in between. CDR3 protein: CASSESNYAGAQETQYF. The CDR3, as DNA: TGCGCCAGCAGTGAGTCGAATTACGCGGGGGCCCAAGAGACCCAGTACTTC.

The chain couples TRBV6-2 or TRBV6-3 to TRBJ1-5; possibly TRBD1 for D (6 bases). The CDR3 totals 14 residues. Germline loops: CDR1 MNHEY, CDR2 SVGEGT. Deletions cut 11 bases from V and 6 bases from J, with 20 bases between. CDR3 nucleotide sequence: TGTGCCGGAAACAGGGCTCTGTTGGGTCAGCCCCAGCATTTT. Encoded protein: CAGNRALLGQPQHF.

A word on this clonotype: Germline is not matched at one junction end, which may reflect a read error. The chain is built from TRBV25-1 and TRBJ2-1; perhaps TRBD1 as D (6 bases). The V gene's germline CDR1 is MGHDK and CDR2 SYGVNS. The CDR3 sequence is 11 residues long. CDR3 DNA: TGTGCCAGCCTTGAAGGGCAGGGGTACATCTTC. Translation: CASLEGQGYIF.

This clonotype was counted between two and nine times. The CDR3 sequence: CSASFGLAGDTQYF. Written as DNA, the CDR3 is TGCAGTGCTAGTTTCGGCCTAGCGGGAGATACGCAGTATTTT. The chain combines TRBV20-1 with TRBJ2-3; 8 nucleotides agree with TRBD2. V dropped 3 bases and J dropped 5; count of bases not matched to a gene: 7. The CDR3 runs 14 residues. Germline CDR1 DFQATT, CDR2 SNEGSKA (reference sequence).